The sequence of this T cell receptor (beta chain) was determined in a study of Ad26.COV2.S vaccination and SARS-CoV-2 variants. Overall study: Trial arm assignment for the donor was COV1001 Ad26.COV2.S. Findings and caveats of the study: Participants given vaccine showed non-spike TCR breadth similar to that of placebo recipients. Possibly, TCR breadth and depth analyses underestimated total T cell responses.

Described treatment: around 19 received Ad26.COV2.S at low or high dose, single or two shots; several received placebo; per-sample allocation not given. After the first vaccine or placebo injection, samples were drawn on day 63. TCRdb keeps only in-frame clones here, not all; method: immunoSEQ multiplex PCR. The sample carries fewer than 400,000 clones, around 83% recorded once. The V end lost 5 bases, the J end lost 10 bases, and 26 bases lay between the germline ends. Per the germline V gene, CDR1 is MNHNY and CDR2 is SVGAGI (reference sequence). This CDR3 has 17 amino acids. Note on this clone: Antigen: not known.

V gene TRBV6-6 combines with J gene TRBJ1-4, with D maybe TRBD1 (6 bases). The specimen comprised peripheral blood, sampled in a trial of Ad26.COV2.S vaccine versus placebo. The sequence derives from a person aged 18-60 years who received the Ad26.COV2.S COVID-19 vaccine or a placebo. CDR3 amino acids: CASSQKSPGQLKAKLFF. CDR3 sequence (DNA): TGTGCCAGCAGTCAAAAGTCCCCGGGACAACTTAAGGCAAAACTGTTTTTT.